The 10 T cell receptor beta chains below come from one sample, sequenced in a study of cytomegalovirus exposure and HLA in healthy donors. Clones were read by immunoSEQ multiplex PCR, and TCRdb kept only the in-frame ones, dropping some. The sample gives some 310,000 clones, 88% of which show up once; approximately 0.9% is in the top ten. Sequenced: PBMCs. The receptors originated from a young man in good health and CMV-seronegative.

This chain connects TRBV5-1 to TRBJ1-2; D is perhaps TRBD1 (6 bases). Per the germline V gene, CDR1 is SGHRS and CDR2 is YFSETQ. This CDR3 contains 13 residues. V was trimmed by 0 bases and J by 8 bases, leaving 11 bases between them. CDR3 loop: CASSLVGGKGYTF. For the CDR3, the DNA is TGCGCCAGCAGCTTGGTTGGGGGCAAAGGCTACACCTTC.

This clone was counted a few times. J is TRBJ1-6 and V is TRBV18, with 8 bases lining up with TRBD1. Germline values: CDR1 KGHSH, CDR2 LQKENI. The CDR3 covers 15 residues. With 3 bases clipped from V and 7 bases from J, the junction kept 5 bases outside the gene matches. This chain's CDR3 is CASSPSDRANSPLHF. The CDR3 nucleotides are TGTGCCAGCTCACCGTCGGACAGGGCGAATTCACCCCTCCACTTT.

The V and J genes are TRBV18 and TRBJ2-7; D is possibly TRBD1 (6 bases). This CDR3 has 15 amino acids. Looked up from germline, CDR1 is KGHSH and CDR2 is LQKENI. V lost 4 bases to trimming and J lost 4 bases, with 17 bases between them. CDR3 nucleotide sequence: TGTGCCAGCTCACGGGACATCTTGGCGGGTTACGAGCAGTACTTC. It encodes CASSRDILAGYEQYF.

The chain has TRBV2 and TRBJ2-1; 12 nucleotides match TRBD2. Germline V CDR1 and CDR2: SNHLY, FYNNEI. This CDR3 spans 21 amino acids. V shed 0 bases, J shed 6 bases, and the junction held 18 bases outside the gene matches. Here the CDR3 reads CASSEALGGRTSGDRINEQFF. CDR3 DNA sequence: TGTGCCAGCAGTGAAGCGCTTGGAGGGCGGACTAGCGGGGATCGAATCAATGAGCAGTTCTTC.

A few counts support this clone. The rearrangement uses TRBV18 and TRBJ1-1; possibly TRBD1 for D (6 bases). This CDR3 is 14 amino acids long. Germline lookup yields CDR1 KGHSH and CDR2 LQKENI. Trimming cost V 3 bases and J 5 bases, with 13 bases left between them. The CDR3: CASSPGIGQTEAFF. CDR3 in DNA: TGTGCCAGCTCACCCGGTATCGGACAGACTGAAGCTTTCTTT. Together with reference TRBV18 and TRBJ1-1, the CDR3 gives the full variable domain: NAGVMQNPRHLVRRRGQEARLRCSPMKGHSHVYWYRQLPEEGLKFMVYLQKENIIDESGMPKERFSAEFPKEGPSILRIQQVVRGDSAAYFCASSPGIGQTEAFFGQGTRLTVV.

The J gene is TRBJ1-2, the V gene TRBV7-9; the D gene is possibly TRBD1 (6 bases). V lost 3 bases and J lost 0, with 17 bases in between. The CDR3 loop spans 17 amino acids. The germline gives CDR1 SEHNR, CDR2 FQNEAQ (reference sequence). CDR3 sequence: CASSFVRGIGANYGYTF. The CDR3, as DNA: TGTGCCAGCAGCTTTGTCAGGGGAATAGGGGCTAACTATGGCTACACCTTC.

V gene TRBV27 combines with J gene TRBJ1-5, with D unresolved. This CDR3 contains 18 residues. With 4 bases removed from V and 6 bases from J, the gap between germline ends came to 25 bases. CDR1 is MNHEY and CDR2 is SMNVEV in the germline V gene (reference sequence). The CDR3 DNA sequence: TGTGCCAGCAGTTATATCTCCCCCCCCTCCGGGTTGGTTCAGCCCCAGCATTTT. It translates to CASSYISPPSGLVQPQHF.

The chain employs TRBV6-1 and TRBJ1-1; weak D call: TRBD1 (5 bases). V gave up 4 bases and J gave up 0 bases, with 9 bases separating them. This CDR3 is built from 14 residues. Germline loops: CDR1 MNHNS, CDR2 SASEGT. As DNA, the CDR3 is TGTGCCAGCAGTGGGACACCGATGAACACTGAAGCTTTCTTT. Translating it yields CASSGTPMNTEAFF.

CDR3 protein: CASSSPTRVGGQETQYF. The CDR3 nucleotides read TGTGCCAGCAGTTCACCCACTCGGGTAGGGGGACAAGAGACCCAGTACTTC. The chain combines TRBV5-4 with TRBJ2-5, with D possibly matching TRBD1 (6 bases). V shed 5 bases and J shed 2 bases, with 22 bases lying between them. CDR1 and CDR2 from the germline V gene are SGHNT and YYREEE (reference sequence). The CDR3 sequence is 17 residues long.

CDR3 bases: TGTGCCAGCAGTCGGGATTTGAACACTGAAGCTTTCTTT. Translation: CASSRDLNTEAFF. The genes are TRBV6-5 and TRBJ1-1; D is undetermined. CDR1 is MNHEY, CDR2 SVGAGI, per germline. Deletions cut 5 bases from V and 0 bases from J, with 7 bases between. The CDR3 covers 13 residues.